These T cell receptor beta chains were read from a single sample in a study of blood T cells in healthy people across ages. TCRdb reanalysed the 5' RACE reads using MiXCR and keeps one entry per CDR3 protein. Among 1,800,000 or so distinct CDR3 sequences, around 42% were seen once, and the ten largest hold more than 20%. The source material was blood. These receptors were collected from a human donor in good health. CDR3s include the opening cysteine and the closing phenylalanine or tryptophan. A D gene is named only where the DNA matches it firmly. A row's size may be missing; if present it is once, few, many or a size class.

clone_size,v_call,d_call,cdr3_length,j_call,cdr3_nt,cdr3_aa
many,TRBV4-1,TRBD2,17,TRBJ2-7,TGCGCCAGCAGCCACCCCGGACTAGCGGGGGTACCCTACGAGCAGTACTTC,CASSHPGLAGVPYEQYF
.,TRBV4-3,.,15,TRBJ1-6,TGTGCCAGCAGCCAAGATGGGACGGACAATTCACCCCTCCACTTT,CASSQDGTDNSPLHF
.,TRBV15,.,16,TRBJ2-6,TGTGCTACCAGCGGAGATCTGGGTAGTGGGGCCAACGTCCTGACTTTC,CATSGDLGSGANVLTF
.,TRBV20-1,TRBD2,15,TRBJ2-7,TGCAGTGCTAGCGGCGCGGGGGGGAGTCAAGAAGAGCAGTACTTC,CSASGAGGSQEEQYF
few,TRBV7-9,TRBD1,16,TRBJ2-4,TGTGCCAGCAGCTCCCATCCCACAGGGGTGGGAAACATTCAGTACTTC,CASSSHPTGVGNIQYF
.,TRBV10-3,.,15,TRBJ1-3,TGTGCCATCAGTGTCATGACCGTTCCTGGAAACACCATATATTTT,CAISVMTVPGNTIYF
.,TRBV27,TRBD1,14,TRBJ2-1,TGTGCCAGCAGTTGGACAGGGGAAGGCAATGAGCAGTTCTTC,CASSWTGEGNEQFF
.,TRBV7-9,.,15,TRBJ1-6,TGTGCCAGCGGAGCTGGGCAGGGTGGTAATTCACCCCTCCACTTT,CASGAGQGGNSPLHF
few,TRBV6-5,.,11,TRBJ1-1,TGTGCCGTTCGGGCCGGGACTAGGGCTTTCTTT,CAVRAGTRAFF
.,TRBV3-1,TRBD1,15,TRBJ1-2,TGTGCCAGCAGCCTCAGAGGGCACAGGGGTGGTGGCTACACCTTC,CASSLRGHRGGGYTF
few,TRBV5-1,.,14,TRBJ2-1,TGCGCCAGCAGCGACGGGACGCCTGGCAATGAGCAGTTCTTC,CASSDGTPGNEQFF
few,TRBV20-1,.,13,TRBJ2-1,TGCAGTGCTAGCGGGGGAGCACAGAATGAGCAGTTCTTC,CSASGGAQNEQFF
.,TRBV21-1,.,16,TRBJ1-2,TGTGCCAGCAGCAATCAACGGGACAGGGGGCTGTATGGCTACACCTTC,CASSNQRDRGLYGYTF
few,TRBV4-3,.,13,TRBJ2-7,TGCGCCAGCAGCCAAGATTCACAGAAAGAGCAGTACTTC,CASSQDSQKEQYF
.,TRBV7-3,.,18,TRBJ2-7,TGTGCCAGCAGCTTAAAAGGGGGGGTACCGGGACACTCCTACGAGCAGTACTTC,CASSLKGGVPGHSYEQYF
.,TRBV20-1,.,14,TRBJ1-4,TGCAGTGCTCCCCATCAGGGCCAGAATGAAAAACTGTTTTTT,CSAPHQGQNEKLFF
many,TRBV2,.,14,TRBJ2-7,TGTGCCAGCAGTGATGTGGGCCTCTGGTACGAGCAGTACTTC,CASSDVGLWYEQYF
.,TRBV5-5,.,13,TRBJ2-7,TGTGCCAGCAGCCTCTGGTCCAACGACGAGCAGTACTTC,CASSLWSNDEQYF
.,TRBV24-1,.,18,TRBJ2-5,TGTGCCACCAGTGTTCGGAGGTCGGCGGGGGCCCTCCAAGAGACCCAGTACTTC,CATSVRRSAGALQETQYF
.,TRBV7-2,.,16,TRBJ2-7,TGTGCCAGCAGCTTACACCCTGGCGGGGCCTCCTACGAGCAGTACTTC,CASSLHPGGASYEQYF
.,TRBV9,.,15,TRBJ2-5,TGTGCCAGCAGCGTAGGGGGCATCATCCAAGAGACCCAGTACTTC,CASSVGGIIQETQYF
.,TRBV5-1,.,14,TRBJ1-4,TGCGCCAGCAGCTTGGAGGGGGCTAATGAAAAACTGTTTTTT,CASSLEGANEKLFF
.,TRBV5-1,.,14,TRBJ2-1,TGCGCCAGCAGACTAGGCGATTACTACAATGAGCAGTTCTTC,CASRLGDYYNEQFF
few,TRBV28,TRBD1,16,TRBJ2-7,TGTGCCAGCAGGGCTCCGGGACAGGTCCACTCCTACGAGCAGTACTTC,CASRAPGQVHSYEQYF
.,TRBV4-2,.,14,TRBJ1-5,TGTGCCAGCAAGCCACGGAGGCTTAATCAGCCCCAGCATTTT,CASKPRRLNQPQHF
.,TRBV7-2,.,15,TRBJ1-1,TGTGCCAGCAAACCTTGGGTTTACGTGGACACTGAAGCTTTCTTT,CASKPWVYVDTEAFF
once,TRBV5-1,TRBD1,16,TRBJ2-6,TGCGCCACCTCGTGGACAGGGCTCTCTGAGGCCAACGTCCTGACTTTC,CATSWTGLSEANVLTF
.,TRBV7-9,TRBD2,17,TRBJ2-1,TGTGCCAGCAGCCCACCGACTAGCGGGGGACTTTACAATGAGCAGTTCTTC,CASSPPTSGGLYNEQFF
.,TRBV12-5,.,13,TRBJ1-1,TGTGCTAGTGGTTTGGTACGGGGGACTGAAGCTTTCTTT,CASGLVRGTEAFF
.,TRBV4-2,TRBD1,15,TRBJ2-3,TGTGCCAGCAGCCCGATGGACAGGGGGGGAGATACGCAGTATTTT,CASSPMDRGGDTQYF
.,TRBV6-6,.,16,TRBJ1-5,TGTGCCAGCAGTTACTCTCAGGGACGGAGCAATCAGCCCCAGCATTTT,CASSYSQGRSNQPQHF
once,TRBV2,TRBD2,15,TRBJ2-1,TGTGCCAGCAGTGAAGGACTAGCGGCCTACGATGAGCAGTTCTTC,CASSEGLAAYDEQFF
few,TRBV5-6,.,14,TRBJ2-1,TGTGCCAGCAGCTTTCGGCGGGTTGGCAATGAGCAGTTCTTC,CASSFRRVGNEQFF
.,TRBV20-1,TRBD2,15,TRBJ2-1,TGCAGTGCTAGAGATCCTAGCGGGGGGTCCAATGAGCAGTTCTTC,CSARDPSGGSNEQFF
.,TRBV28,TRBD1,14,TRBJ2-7,TGTGCCAGCAGTTTTAGGGGGCGCGTCCACGAGCAGTACTTC,CASSFRGRVHEQYF
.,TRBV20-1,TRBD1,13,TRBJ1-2,TGCAGTGCTAGAAAGGACAGGGCCTATGGCTACACCTTC,CSARKDRAYGYTF
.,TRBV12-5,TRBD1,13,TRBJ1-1,TGTGCTAGTGCCACAGGGGGGGACACTGAAGCTTTCTTT,CASATGGDTEAFF
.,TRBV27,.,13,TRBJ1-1,TGTGCCACCGGCCATCGGCCGGGGACTGAAGCTTTCTTT,CATGHRPGTEAFF
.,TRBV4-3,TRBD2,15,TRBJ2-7,TGCGCCAGCAGCCAGGGTGGCGGGGGGTTCTACGAGCAGTACTTC,CASSQGGGGFYEQYF
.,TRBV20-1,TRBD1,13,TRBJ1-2,TGCAGTGCAACAGGACAGGGAGGCTATGGCTACACCTTC,CSATGQGGYGYTF
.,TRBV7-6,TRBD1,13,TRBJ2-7,TGTGCCAGCAGCAGAAGGACAGGGGAAGAGCAGTACTTC,CASSRRTGEEQYF
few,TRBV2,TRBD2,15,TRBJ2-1,TGTGCCAGCAGTGGCCTAGCGGGGGGGGAATATGAGCAGTTCTTC,CASSGLAGGEYEQFF
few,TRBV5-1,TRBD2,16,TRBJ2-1,TGCGCCAGCAGCCAAACCGGGACTAGATTATACAATGAGCAGTTCTTC,CASSQTGTRLYNEQFF
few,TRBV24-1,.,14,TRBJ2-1,TGTGCCACCAGTGAATTTCCGGGGGTGGGTGAGCAGTTCTTC,CATSEFPGVGEQFF
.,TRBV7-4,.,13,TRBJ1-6,TGTGCCAGCAGCTTACGGGGAGACTCACCCCTCCACTTT,CASSLRGDSPLHF
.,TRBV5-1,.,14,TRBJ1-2,TGCGCCAGCAGCTGGGGGGAGTACCTCTATGGCTACACCTTC,CASSWGEYLYGYTF
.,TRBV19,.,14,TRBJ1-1,TGTGCCAGTAGTATAGCGGGGGGGGACACTGAAGCTTTCTTT,CASSIAGGDTEAFF
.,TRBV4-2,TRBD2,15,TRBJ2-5,TGTGCCAGCAGCCACACCAGGGAGGGAAGGGAGACCCAGTACTTC,CASSHTREGRETQYF
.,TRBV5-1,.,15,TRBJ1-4,TGCGCCAGCAGCTTGGCCTTGGGATCGAGTGAAAACCTGTTTTTT,CASSLALGSSENLFF
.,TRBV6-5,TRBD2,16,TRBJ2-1,TGTGCCAGCAGTTCCTCGATACTAGCGGGTGGCAATGAGCAGTTCTTC,CASSSSILAGGNEQFF
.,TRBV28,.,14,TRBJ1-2,TGTGCCAGCAGCACCGGGACTGGGAGGTATGGCTACACCTTC,CASSTGTGRYGYTF
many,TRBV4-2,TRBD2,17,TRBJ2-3,TGTGCCAGCAGCCGAGAGGGATCGGCGGGGGGGTCGAATACGCAGTATTTT,CASSREGSAGGSNTQYF
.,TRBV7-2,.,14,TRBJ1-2,TGTGCCAGCACCACACGGGGAGGGTTTGATGACTACACCTTC,CASTTRGGFDDYTF
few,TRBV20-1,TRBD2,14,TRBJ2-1,TGCAGTGCACCCAGCGGGAGCTCCTACAATGAGCAGTTCTTC,CSAPSGSSYNEQFF